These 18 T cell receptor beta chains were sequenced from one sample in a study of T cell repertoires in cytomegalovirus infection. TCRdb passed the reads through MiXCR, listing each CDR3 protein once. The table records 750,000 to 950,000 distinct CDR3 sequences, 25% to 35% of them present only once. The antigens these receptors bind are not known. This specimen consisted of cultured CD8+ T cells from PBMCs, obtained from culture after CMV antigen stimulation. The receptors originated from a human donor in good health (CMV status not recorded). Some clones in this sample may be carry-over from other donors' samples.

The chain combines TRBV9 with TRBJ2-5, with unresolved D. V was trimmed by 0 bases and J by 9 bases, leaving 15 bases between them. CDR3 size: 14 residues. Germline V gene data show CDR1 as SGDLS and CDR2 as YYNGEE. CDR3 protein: CASSVGAGSGAQYF. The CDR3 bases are TGTGCCAGCAGCGTAGGTGCCGGAAGTGGGGCCCAGTACTTC.

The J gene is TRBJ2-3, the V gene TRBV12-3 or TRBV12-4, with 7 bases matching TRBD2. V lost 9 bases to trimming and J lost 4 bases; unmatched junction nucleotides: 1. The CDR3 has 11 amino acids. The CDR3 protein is CASAGADTQYF. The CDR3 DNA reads TGTGCCAGTGCGGGGGCAGATACGCAGTATTTT.

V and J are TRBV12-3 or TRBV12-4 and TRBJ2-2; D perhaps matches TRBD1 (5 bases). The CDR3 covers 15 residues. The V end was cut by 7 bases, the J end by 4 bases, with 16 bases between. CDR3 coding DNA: TGTGCCAGCATGCCCATTGACAGATCCACCGGGGAGCTGTTTTTT. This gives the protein CASMPIDRSTGELFF.

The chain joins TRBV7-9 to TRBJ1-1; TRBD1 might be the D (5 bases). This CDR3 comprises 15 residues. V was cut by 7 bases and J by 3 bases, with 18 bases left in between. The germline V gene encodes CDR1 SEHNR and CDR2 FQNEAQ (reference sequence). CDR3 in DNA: TGTGCCAGCACCTGGGGACCTTCGGGTGACACTGAAGCTTTCTTT. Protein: CASTWGPSGDTEAFF.

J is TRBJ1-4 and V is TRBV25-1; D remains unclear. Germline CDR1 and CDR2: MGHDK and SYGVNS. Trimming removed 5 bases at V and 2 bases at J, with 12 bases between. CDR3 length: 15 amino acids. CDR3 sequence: CASSWAQATNEKLFF. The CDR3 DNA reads TGTGCCAGCAGTTGGGCCCAAGCGACTAATGAAAAACTGTTTTTT.

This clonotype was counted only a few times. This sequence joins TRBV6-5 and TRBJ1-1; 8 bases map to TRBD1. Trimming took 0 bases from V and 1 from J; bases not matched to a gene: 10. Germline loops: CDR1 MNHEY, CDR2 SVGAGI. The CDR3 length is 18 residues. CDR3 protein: CASSYSYYRGAGNTEAFF. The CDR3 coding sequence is TGTGCCAGCAGTTACTCTTATTACAGGGGGGCGGGGAACACTGAAGCTTTCTTT.

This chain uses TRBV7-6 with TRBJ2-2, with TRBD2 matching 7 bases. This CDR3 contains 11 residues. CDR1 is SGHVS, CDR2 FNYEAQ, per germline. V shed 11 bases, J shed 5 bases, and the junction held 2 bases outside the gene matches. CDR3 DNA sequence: TGTGCCGGGGGGGGGACCGGGGAGCTGTTTTTT. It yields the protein CAGGGTGELFF.

CDR3 nucleotides: TGTGCCAGCAGCCGGTTGCGGGGGGGGTACAATGAGCAGTTCTTC. Amino acid sequence: CASSRLRGGYNEQFF. The J gene is TRBJ2-1, the V gene TRBV14; TRBD2 matches at 9 bases. Germline CDR1 SGHDN, CDR2 FVKESK. The CDR3 spans 15 residues. V gave up 4 bases and J gave up 4 bases; unmatched junction bases: 5.

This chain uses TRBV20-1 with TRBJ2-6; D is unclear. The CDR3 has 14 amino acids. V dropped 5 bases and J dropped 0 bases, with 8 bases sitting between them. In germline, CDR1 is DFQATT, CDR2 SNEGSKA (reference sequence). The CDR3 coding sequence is TGCAGTGCTCCACGTAACTCTGGGGCCAACGTCCTGACTTTC. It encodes CSAPRNSGANVLTF.

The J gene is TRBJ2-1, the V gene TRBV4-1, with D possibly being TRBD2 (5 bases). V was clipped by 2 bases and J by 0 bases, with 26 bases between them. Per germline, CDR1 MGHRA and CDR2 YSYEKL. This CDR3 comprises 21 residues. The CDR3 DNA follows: TGCGCCAGCAGCCAACCCCCGGGGAGTCTCGAAGCGGAGAGCTCCTACAATGAGCAGTTCTTC. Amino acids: CASSQPPGSLEAESSYNEQFF.

CDR3 coding DNA: TGTGCCAGCAGTTACGGGGAGGCTCCAGGTCAAGAGACCCAGTACTTC. Its protein product is CASSYGEAPGQETQYF. The chain is built from TRBV6-8 and TRBJ2-5; D perhaps matches TRBD2 (6 bases). The germline V gene encodes CDR1 MNHGY and CDR2 SAAAGT. Trimming took 2 bases from V and 2 from J, leaving 15 bases between them. This CDR3 contains 16 residues.

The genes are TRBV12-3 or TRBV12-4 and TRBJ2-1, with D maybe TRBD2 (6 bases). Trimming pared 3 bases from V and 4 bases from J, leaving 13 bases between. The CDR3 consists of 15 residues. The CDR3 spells CASSLEAGFYNEQFF. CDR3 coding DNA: TGTGCCAGCAGTTTGGAGGCGGGGTTTTACAATGAGCAGTTCTTC.

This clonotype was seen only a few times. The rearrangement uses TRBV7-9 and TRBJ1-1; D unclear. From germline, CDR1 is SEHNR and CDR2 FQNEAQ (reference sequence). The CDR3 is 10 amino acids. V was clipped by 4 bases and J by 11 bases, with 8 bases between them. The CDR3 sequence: CASSSDRAFF. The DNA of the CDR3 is TGTGCCAGCAGCTCGGACCGGGCTTTCTTT.

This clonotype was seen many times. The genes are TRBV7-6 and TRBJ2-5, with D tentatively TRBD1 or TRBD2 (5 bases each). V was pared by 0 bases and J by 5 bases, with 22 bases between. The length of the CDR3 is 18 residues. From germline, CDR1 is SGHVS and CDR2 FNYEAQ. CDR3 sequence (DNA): TGTGCCAGCAGCTTAGCCCGGTTTGGTACCAGGGAGAAGGAGACCCAGTACTTC. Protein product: CASSLARFGTREKETQYF.

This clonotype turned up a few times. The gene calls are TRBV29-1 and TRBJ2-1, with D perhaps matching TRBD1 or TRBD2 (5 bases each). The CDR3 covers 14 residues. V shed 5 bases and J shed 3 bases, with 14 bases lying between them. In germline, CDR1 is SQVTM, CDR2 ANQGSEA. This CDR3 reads CSVRDLRNYNEQFF. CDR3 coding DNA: TGCAGCGTTCGGGACCTGAGGAACTACAATGAGCAGTTCTTC.

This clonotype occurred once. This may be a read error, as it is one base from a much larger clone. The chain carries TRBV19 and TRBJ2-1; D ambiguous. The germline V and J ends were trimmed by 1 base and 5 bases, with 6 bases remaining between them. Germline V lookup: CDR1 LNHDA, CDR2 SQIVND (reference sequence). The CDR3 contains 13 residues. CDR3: CASSIGADNEQFF. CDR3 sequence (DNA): TGTGCCAGTAGTATAGGGGCCGACAATGAGCAGTTCTTC.

The CDR3 loop reads CASSQGKYSPNTEAFF. CDR3 nucleotides: TGCGCCAGCAGTCAAGGTAAATACAGCCCGAACACTGAAGCTTTCTTT. This chain links TRBV23-1 with TRBJ1-1, with D uncertain. TRBV23-1 is an ORF; its function is uncertain. This CDR3 comprises 16 residues. V was trimmed by 2 bases and J by 1 base, leaving 14 bases between them.

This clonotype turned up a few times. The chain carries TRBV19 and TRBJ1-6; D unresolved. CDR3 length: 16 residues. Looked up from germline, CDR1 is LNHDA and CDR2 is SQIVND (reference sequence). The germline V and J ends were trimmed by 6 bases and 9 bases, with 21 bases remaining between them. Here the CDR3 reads CASSLHDGPSGSPLHF. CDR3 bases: TGTGCCAGTAGCCTCCACGACGGACCGAGCGGTTCACCCCTCCACTTT. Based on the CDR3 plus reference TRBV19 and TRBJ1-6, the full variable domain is DGGITQSPKYLFRKEGQNVTLSCEQNLNHDAMYWYRQDPGQGLRLIYYSQIVNDFQKGDIAEGYSVSREKKESFPLTVTSAQKNPTAFYLCASSLHDGPSGSPLHFGNGTRLTVT.